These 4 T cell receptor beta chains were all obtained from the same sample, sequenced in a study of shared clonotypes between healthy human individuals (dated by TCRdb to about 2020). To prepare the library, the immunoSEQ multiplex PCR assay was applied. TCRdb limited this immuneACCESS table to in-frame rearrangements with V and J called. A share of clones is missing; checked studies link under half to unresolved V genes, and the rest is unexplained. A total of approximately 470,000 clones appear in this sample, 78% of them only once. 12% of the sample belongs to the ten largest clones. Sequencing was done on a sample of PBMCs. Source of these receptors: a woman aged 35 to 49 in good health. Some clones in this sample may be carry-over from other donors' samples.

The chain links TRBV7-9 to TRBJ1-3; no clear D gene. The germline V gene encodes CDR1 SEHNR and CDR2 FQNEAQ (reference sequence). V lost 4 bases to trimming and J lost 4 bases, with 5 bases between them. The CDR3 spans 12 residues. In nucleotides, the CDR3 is TGTGCCAGCAGCTACGTCGGAAACACCATATATTTT. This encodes CASSYVGNTIYF.

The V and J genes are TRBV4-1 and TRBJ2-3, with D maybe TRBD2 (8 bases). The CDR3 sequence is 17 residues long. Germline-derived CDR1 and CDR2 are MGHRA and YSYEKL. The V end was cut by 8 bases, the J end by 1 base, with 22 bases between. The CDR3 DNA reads TGCGCCAGCCGACAGGGTTTCGGCGGGAGGCGCACAGATACGCAGTATTTT. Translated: CASRQGFGGRRTDTQYF.

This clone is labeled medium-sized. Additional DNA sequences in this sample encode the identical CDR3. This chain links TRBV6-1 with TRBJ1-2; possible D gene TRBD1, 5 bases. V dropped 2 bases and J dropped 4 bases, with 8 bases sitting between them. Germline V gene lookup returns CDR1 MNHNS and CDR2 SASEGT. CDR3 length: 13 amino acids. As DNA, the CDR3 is TGTGCCAGCAGTGAACAGGGTATCTATGGCTACACCTTC. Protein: CASSEQGIYGYTF.

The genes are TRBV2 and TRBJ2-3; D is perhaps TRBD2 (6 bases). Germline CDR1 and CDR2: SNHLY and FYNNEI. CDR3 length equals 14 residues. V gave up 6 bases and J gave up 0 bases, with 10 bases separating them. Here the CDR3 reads CASRPGLSTDTQYF. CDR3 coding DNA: TGTGCCAGCAGGCCGGGACTCAGCACAGATACGCAGTATTTT.